Listed below are T cell receptor beta chains from one sample, sequenced in a study of human T cells and chemical hapten exposure. MiXCR, applied by TCRdb to the RACE reads, yields one record per CDR3 protein. The table records tens of thousands of distinct CDR3 sequences, about a tenth of them present only once. The source was whole blood, collected in connection with sensitization to the hapten diphenylcyclopropenone (DPC). These receptors were obtained from a woman between 50 and 59 years old with alopecia areata. Some clones in this sample may be carry-over from other donors' samples. The CDR3 runs from the conserved cysteine through the conserved F or W. D genes are given only for firm matches. Clone size appears in some rows only: once, few, many, or a class for an expanded clone.

j_gene,d_gene,v_gene,abundance,CDR3nt,CDR3aa
TRBJ2-1,.,TRBV11-2,many,TGTGCCAGCAGCCCGGTAGGCGGGACCTCCTACAATGAGCAGTTCTTC,CASSPVGGTSYNEQFF
TRBJ2-1,.,TRBV29-1,many,TGCAGCGTTCATAATGAGCAGTTCTTC,CSVHNEQFF
TRBJ2-7,.,TRBV11-2,few,TGTGCCAGCAGCTCCCTATGGTGGGAGGTAAACTCCTACGAGCAGTACTTC,CASSSLWWEVNSYEQYF
TRBJ2-3,TRBD1,TRBV28,many,TGTGCCAGCAGTCGCACAGGGGTCCGTGGGGGTACGCAGTATTTT,CASSRTGVRGGTQYF
TRBJ2-1,.,TRBV3-1,many,TGTGCCAGCAGCCCTGACCTAGCCGGGAGCTCCTACAATGAGCAGTTCTTC,CASSPDLAGSSYNEQFF
TRBJ2-1,.,TRBV10-3,.,TGTGCCGGGAGCTCAGCCTACAATGAGCAGTTCTTC,CAGSSAYNEQFF
TRBJ2-7,.,TRBV20-1,many,TGCAGTGCTAGAGGGGGATTGTCCTACGAGCAGTACTTC,CSARGGLSYEQYF
TRBJ2-6,.,TRBV23-1,many,TGCGCCAGCAGTCAATCCGACCAGGGTTCTGGGGCCAACGTCCTGACTTTC,CASSQSDQGSGANVLTF
TRBJ1-1,TRBD1,TRBV6-5,.,TGTGCCAGCAGTAAGACCGGCCTCGCAGGGGGTGAAGCTTTCTTT,CASSKTGLAGGEAFF
TRBJ1-1,.,TRBV29-1,many,TGCAGCGTTGTGGAGGACACTGAAGCTTTCTTT,CSVVEDTEAFF
TRBJ2-1,TRBD2,TRBV29-1,many,TGCAGCGTTGACCCACTAGCGGGAGTGGATGAGCAGTTCTTC,CSVDPLAGVDEQFF
TRBJ1-1,.,TRBV20-1,many,TGCAGTGCCAACATGCCTCCTCGGGGGACGGAAGCTTTCTTT,CSANMPPRGTEAFF
TRBJ2-2,.,TRBV20-1,many,TGCAGTGCTAGAGATTGGGTGAAGCCGAACACCGGGGAGCTGTTTTTT,CSARDWVKPNTGELFF